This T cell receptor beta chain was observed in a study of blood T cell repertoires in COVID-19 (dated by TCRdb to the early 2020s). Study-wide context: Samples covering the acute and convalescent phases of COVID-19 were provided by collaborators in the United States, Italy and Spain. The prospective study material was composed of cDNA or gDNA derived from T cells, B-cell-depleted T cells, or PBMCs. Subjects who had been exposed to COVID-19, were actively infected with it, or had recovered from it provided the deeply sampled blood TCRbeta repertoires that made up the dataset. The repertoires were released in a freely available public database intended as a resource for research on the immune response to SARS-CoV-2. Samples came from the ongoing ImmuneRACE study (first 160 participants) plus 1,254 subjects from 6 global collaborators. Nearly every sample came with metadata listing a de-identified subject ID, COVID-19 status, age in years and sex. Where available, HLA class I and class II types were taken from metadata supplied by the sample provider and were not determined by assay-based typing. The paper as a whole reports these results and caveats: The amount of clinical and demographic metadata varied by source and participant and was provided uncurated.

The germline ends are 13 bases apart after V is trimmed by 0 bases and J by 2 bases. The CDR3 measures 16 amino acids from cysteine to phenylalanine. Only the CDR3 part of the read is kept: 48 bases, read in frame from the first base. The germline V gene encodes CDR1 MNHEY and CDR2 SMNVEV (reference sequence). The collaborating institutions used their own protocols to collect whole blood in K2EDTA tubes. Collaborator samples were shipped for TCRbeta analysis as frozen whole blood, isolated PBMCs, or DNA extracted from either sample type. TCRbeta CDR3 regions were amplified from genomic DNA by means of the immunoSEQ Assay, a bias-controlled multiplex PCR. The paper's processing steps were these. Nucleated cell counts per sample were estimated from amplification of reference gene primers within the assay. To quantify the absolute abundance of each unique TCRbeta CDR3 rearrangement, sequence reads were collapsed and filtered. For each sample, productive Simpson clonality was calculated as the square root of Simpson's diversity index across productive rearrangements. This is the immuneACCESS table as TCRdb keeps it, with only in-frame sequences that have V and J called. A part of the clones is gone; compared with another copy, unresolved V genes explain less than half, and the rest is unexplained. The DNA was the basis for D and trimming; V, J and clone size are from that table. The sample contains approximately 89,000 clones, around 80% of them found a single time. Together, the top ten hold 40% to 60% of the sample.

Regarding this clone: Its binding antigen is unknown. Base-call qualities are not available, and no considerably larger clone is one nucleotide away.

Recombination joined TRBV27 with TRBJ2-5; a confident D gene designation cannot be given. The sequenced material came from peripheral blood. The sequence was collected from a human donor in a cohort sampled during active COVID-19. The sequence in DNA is TGTGCCAGCAGTTTATCTTTTCGCGTCAGGCAAGAGACCCAGTACTTC. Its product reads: CASSLSFRVRQETQYF.